This TCR beta chain was found in a study of shared clonotypes between healthy human individuals. Details on this clone: What it binds is unknown.

The test was conducted at deep level. Measured with immunoSEQ multiplex PCR; TCRdb has only the in-frame clones, and not every one. The sample lists almost 700,000 clones, around 90% seen once, with approximately 24% in the top ten. Naive-designated CD8 cells lacked CD45RO, were positively enriched for CCR7, and omitted terminally differentiated effector memory CD45RA+ cells. Every one of the donors was a Caucasian adult that lived in Nashville, Tennessee. The V gene's germline CDR1 is MNHEY and CDR2 SMNVEV (reference sequence). The V and J ends lost 5 bases and 7 bases respectively, with 15 bases between them. The CDR3 consists of 14 residues. Study-wide findings and caveats: Rarefaction exposed incomplete sorted-subset sequencing despite large depth.

The V gene is TRBV27, the J gene TRBJ1-5; possible D gene TRBD1, 6 bases. Material: naive CD8+ T cells sorted from blood. The origin of this receptor is a young man in good health. DNA of the CDR3: TGTGCCAGCAGTGGACAGCTCGGCCGGCAGCCCCAGCATTTT. Its translation: CASSGQLGRQPQHF.